This entry lists 9 T cell receptor beta chains sequenced from one sample in a study of spatial heterogeneity in lung cancer. MiXCR, run by TCRdb on the 5' RACE reads, gives a single entry per CDR3 protein. The sample has roughly 7,000 distinct CDR3 sequences, about 13% seen once. Time point: sample taken at primary tumor resection. General study findings and limits: Mutation tallies in tumors tracked expanded intratumoral alpha and beta TCR counts.

Antigen specificity for these receptors is unknown. This specimen consisted of lung tumor tissue, obtained at surgery. The receptors shown here come from a male donor with early-stage non-small cell lung cancer.

This clonotype was detected a few times. Since it is a stray read in a library aimed at alpha chains, this beta chain has a size that is not meaningful. This chain uses TRBV7-9 with TRBJ1-1, with D perhaps TRBD1 (6 bases). CDR1 SEHNR and CDR2 FQNEAQ come from the germline V gene (reference sequence). This CDR3 has 14 residues. Trimming shortened V by 7 bases and J by 5 bases, and 17 bases separated the two germline ends. The CDR3 DNA reads as TGTGCCAGCACCAAGGCCACAGGGCGAACTGAAGCTTTCTTT. Protein: CASTKATGRTEAFF.

This clonotype came up many times. Since it is a stray read in a library aimed at alpha chains, this beta chain has a size that is not meaningful. This chain connects TRBV2 to TRBJ2-2, with 11 bases identical to TRBD2. The CDR3 is made up of 17 amino acids. Germline CDR1 SNHLY, CDR2 FYNNEI. With 6 bases clipped from V and 0 bases from J, the junction kept 6 bases outside the gene matches. CDR3 nucleotides: TGTGCCAGCAGGCAAAGGACTAGCGGGCCGAACACCGGGGAGCTGTTTTTT. Translation gives CASRQRTSGPNTGELFF. The full variable domain, with the rest looked up from reference TRBV2 and TRBJ2-2, is EPEVTQTPSHQVTQMGQEVILRCVPISNHLYFYWYRQILGQKVEFLVSFYNNEISEKSEIFDDQFSVERPDGSNFTLKIRSTKLEDSAMYFCASRQRTSGPNTGELFFGEGSRLTVL.

In the case of this clonotype: Because this beta chain is a stray read in a library intended to capture alpha chains, its abundance should not be given much weight. The chain uses TRBV24-1 and TRBJ1-5; 10 positions match TRBD1. V trimming: 10 bases; J trimming: 0 bases; junction bases outside the gene matches: 17. The length of the CDR3 is 19 residues. Germline V CDR1 and CDR2: KGHDR, SFDVKD. The CDR3 is CATESPGQGRPISNQPQHF. DNA of the CDR3: TGTGCCACTGAATCACCGGGACAGGGGCGCCCTATTAGCAATCAGCCCCAGCATTTT.

This clonotype was picked up many times. This beta chain is an unintended read in a library built for alpha chains; its size means little. This chain connects TRBV12-3 or TRBV12-4 to TRBJ2-2, with D unclear. V lost 3 bases and J 4 bases, leaving 9 bases between the germline ends. This CDR3 has 14 amino acids. CDR3 bases: TGTGCCAGCAGTTTGATAGGACGCACCGGGGAGCTGTTTTTT. Its translation is CASSLIGRTGELFF.

This clonotype was counted a few times. This beta chain slipped into a library made for alpha chains as a stray read, so its size is not meaningful. The chain links TRBV6-5 to TRBJ1-1; perhaps TRBD1 as D (5 bases). The CDR3 runs to 15 residues. CDR1 is MNHEY, CDR2 SVGAGI, per germline. V lost 6 bases, J lost 0 bases, and 14 bases lay in between. The CDR3 sequence: CASSEGQYMNTEAFF. The CDR3 DNA reads as TGTGCCAGCAGCGAAGGACAATATATGAACACTGAAGCTTTCTTT.

This clonotype is judged medium-sized (0.01 to 0.1%). The library was designed around alpha chains, so this beta chain is a stray read whose abundance carries little weight. This chain links TRBV6-1 with TRBJ2-3; D unresolved. The germline V gene has CDR1 MNHNS and CDR2 SASEGT. V lost 5 bases to trimming and J lost 7 bases, with 10 bases between them. The length of the CDR3 is 12 residues. CDR3 sequence reads: CASSLPSHTQYF. The CDR3 DNA reads as TGTGCCAGCAGTCTACCCAGTCATACGCAGTATTTT.

This clonotype was seen repeatedly, ten times or more. Being off target in a library aimed at alpha chains, this beta chain has a size of little meaning. The V gene is TRBV18, the J gene TRBJ1-1; D is unclear. Germline CDR1 is KGHSH and CDR2 is LQKENI. The CDR3 has 15 amino acids. The ends were cut back, 5 bases at V and 2 bases at J, with 15 bases in the middle. CDR3 sequence reads: CASSSIVGVNTEAFF. As DNA, the CDR3 is TGTGCCAGCTCATCCATAGTAGGTGTTAACACTGAAGCTTTCTTT.

On this clonotype itself: Little can be read into the size of this beta chain, an off-target read in a library designed for alpha chains. The V call is TRBV27, the J call TRBJ1-5; tentatively, D is TRBD1 (6 bases). Trimming removed 3 bases from V and 6 bases from J, with 9 bases in between. The CDR3 totals 13 residues. Germline values: CDR1 MNHEY, CDR2 SMNVEV (reference sequence). The CDR3 DNA is TGTGCCAGCAGTTTTGGGGGCATTCAGCCCCAGCATTTT. This gives the protein CASSFGGIQPQHF.

Within the sample, this clonotype is large. This beta chain is a stray sequence in a library constructed for alpha chains; its clone size is not meaningful. The chain has TRBV19 and TRBJ2-7; 7 nucleotides match TRBD1. The CDR3 loop spans 14 amino acids. Germline V gene data show CDR1 as LNHDA and CDR2 as SQIVND (reference sequence). J lost 2 bases, V lost 1 base, and 2 bases had no gene match. CDR3 bases: TGTGCCAGTAGTATAGGAGGGACAGCCTACGAGCAGTACTTC. Its protein product is CASSIGGTAYEQYF.